This record covers a single TCR beta chain. The antigen remains unidentified. V was clipped by 7 bases and J by 0 bases; unmatched bases: 9. CDR3 size: 16 residues. Per germline, CDR1 SEHNR and CDR2 FQNEAQ (reference sequence). The CDR3 regions of TCR beta were amplified from RNA transcripts. The TCR CDR3 first-round RT-PCR relied on the HTBI primer set. A single record per CDR3 protein comes from TCRdb applying MiXCR to the multiplex PCR reads. The profile shows about 350,000 distinct CDR3 sequences, roughly an eighth of them singletons. The source of the sample is a study of T cells in Graves' hyperthyroidism and ophthalmopathy. Out of about 10 ml of fresh peripheral blood came the PBMCs. Regarding the study as a whole: Ophthalmopathy was distinguished from stable hyperthyroidism by 13 V-J signatures. In the blood, most expanded thyroid clonotypes above 0.001 appeared as well.

This TCR derives from a woman aged 40 to 50 with Graves' ophthalmopathy. The chain carries TRBV7-9 and TRBJ2-7, with 10 bases identical to TRBD1. Sequenced material: blood. As DNA, the CDR3 is TGTGCCAGCAACAAACCGGGACAGGGGAGCTCCTACGAGCAGTACTTC. Amino acids: CASNKPGQGSSYEQYF. Based on the CDR3 plus reference TRBV7-9 and TRBJ2-7, the full variable domain is DTGVSQNPRHKITKRGQNVTFRCDPISEHNRLYWYRQTLGQGPEFLTYFQNEAQLEKSRLLSDRFSAERPKGSFSTLEIQRTEQGDSAMYLCASNKPGQGSSYEQYFGPGTRLTVT.